The clone carrying this TCR beta chain has ten or more counts. Its antigen is not identified. Using RNA transcripts as the source, TCR beta CDR3 regions were amplified. HTBI primers were used for first-round RT-PCR of the TCR CDR3. MiXCR was run by TCRdb on the multiplex PCR reads, yielding one entry per CDR3 protein. In the table there are about 480,000 distinct CDR3 sequences, roughly a quarter of which are singletons. This sample stems from a study of T cells in Graves' hyperthyroidism and ophthalmopathy. On the study more broadly: Pretreatment peripheral blood was obtained at initial diagnosis. General study findings and limits: A median approximately 6.8 months before onset, the model predicted ophthalmopathy. Also found in blood were most expanded thyroid clonotypes above 0.001. Separating ophthalmopathy from stable hyperthyroidism was achieved by a 13 V-J model.

The CDR3 is 13 amino acids. The V end was cut by 4 bases, the J end by 4 bases, with 10 bases between. Germline V gene data show CDR1 as MNHNS and CDR2 as SASEGT. Sequencing was done on a sample of blood. V usage is TRBV6-1 and J usage is TRBJ1-2; TRBD1 is a possible D gene (6 bases). The source of this sequence is a woman in her thirties with Graves' ophthalmopathy. In nucleotides, the CDR3 is TGTGCCAGCAGTGGGACGGACAGCTATGGCTACACCTTC. The encoded protein is CASSGTDSYGYTF.